This T cell receptor (beta chain) comes out of a study of blood T cell repertoires in COVID-19. Study details: Researchers got acute and convalescent COVID-19 samples from the United States, Italy and Spain. From T cells, B-cell-depleted T cells, or PBMCs came the material, which was cDNA or gDNA.

The table came from immunoSEQ multiplex PCR; TCRdb's copy has only in-frame clones and leaves some out. Of 150,000 to 200,000 clones listed, approximately 79% were seen once; the top ten hold 15% to 20%. CDR3 length: 13 amino acids. V lost 3 bases and J lost 5, with 9 bases in between. CDR1 and CDR2 (germline): SGHDN, FVKESK. Sequenced sample: peripheral blood. This chain uses TRBV14 with TRBJ2-3; D unresolved. This sequence originates from a woman aged 80 or over with acute or convalescent COVID-19. Here the CDR3 DNA reads TGTGCCAGCAGCCAGCAGGTTAGAGATACGCAGTATTTT. Translated: CASSQQVRDTQYF.